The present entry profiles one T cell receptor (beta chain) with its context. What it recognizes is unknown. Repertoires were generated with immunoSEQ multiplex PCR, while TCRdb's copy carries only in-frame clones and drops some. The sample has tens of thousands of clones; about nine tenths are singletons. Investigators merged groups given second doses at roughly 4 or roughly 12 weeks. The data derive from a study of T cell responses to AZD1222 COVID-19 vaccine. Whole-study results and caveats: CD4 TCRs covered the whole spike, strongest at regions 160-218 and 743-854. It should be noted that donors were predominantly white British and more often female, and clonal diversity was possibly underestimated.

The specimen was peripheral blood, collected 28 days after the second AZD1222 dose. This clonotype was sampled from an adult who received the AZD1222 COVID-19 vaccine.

CDR3 in amino acids: CASSRQGTDEQYF. CDR3 coding DNA: TGTGCCAGCAGCCGACAGGGTACGGACGAGCAGTACTTC. The gene calls are TRBV9 and TRBJ2-7; 7 bases match TRBD1. Germline V CDR1 and CDR2: SGDLS, YYNGEE. With 4 bases clipped from V and 5 bases from J, the junction kept 6 bases outside the gene matches. The CDR3 is 13 amino acids.